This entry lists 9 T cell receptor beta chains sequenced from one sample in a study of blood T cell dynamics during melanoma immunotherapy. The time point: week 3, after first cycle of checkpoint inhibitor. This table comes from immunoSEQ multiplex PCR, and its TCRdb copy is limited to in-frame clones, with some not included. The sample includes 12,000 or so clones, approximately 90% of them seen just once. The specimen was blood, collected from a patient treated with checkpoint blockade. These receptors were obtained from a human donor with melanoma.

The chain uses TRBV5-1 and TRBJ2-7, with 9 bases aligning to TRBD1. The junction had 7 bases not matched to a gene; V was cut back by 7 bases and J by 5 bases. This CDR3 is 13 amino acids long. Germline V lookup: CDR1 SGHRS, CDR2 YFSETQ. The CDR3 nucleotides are TGCGCCAGCGGCCCGGGACAGGGCCACGAGCAGTACTTC. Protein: CASGPGQGHEQYF. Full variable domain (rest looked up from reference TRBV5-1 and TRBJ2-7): KAGVTQTPRYLIKTRGQQVTLSCSPISGHRSVSWYQQTPGQGLQFLFEYFSETQRNKGNFPGRFSGRQFSNSRSEMNVSTLELGDSALYLCASGPGQGHEQYFGPGTRLTVT.

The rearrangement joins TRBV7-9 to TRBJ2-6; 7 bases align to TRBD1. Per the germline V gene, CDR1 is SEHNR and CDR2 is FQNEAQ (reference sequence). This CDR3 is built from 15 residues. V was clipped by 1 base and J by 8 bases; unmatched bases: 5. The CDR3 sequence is CASSLVQGFTNVLTF. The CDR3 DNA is TGTGCCAGCAGCTTAGTACAGGGGTTTACCAACGTCCTGACTTTC.

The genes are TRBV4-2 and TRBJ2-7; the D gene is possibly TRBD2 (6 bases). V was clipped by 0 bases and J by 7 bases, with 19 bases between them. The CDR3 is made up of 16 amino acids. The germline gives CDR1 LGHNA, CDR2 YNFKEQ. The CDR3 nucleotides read TGTGCCAGCAGCCAAGATAGCGGACACTCAGGAGGGGAGCAGTACTTC. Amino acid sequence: CASSQDSGHSGGEQYF.

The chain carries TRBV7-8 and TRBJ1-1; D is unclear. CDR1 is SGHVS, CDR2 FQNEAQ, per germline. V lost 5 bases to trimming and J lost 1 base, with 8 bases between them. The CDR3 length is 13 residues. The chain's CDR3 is CASSLTPNTEAFF. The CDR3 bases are TGTGCCAGCAGCCTCACACCGAACACTGAAGCTTTCTTT.

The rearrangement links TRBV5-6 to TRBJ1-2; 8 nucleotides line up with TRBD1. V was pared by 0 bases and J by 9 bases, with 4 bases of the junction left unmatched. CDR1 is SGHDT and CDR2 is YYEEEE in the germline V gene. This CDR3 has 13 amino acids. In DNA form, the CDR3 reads TGTGCCAGCAGCTTGGCCGGGACAGGCCGCTACACCTTC. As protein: CASSLAGTGRYTF.

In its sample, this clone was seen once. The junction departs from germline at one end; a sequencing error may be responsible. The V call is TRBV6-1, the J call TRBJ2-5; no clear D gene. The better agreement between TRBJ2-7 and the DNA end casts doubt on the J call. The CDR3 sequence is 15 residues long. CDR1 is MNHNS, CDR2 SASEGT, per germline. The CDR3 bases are TGTGCCAGCAGTGATCGGCCGGTGTTCTCCCACGAGCAGTACTTC. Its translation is CASSDRPVFSHEQYF.

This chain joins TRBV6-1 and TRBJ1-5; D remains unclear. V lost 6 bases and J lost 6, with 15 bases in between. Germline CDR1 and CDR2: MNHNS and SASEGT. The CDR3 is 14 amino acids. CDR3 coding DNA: TGTGCCAGCAGAGAATATCTGGGCTCTCAGCCCCAGCATTTT. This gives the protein CASREYLGSQPQHF.

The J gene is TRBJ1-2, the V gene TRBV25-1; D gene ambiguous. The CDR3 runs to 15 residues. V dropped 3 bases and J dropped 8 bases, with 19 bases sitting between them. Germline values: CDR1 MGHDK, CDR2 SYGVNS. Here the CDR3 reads CASSEADLLKSGYTF. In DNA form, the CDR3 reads TGTGCCAGCAGTGAGGCGGACCTTTTAAAGAGCGGCTACACCTTC.

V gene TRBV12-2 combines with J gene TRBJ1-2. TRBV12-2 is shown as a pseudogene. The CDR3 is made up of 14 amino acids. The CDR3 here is CASRTIRPGWGYTF. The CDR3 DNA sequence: TGTGCAAGTCGCACTATTAGGCCCGGGTGGGGCTACACCTTC.